This entry is about one TCR beta chain. Its antigen is as yet unknown. This entry belongs to a study of cytomegalovirus exposure and HLA in healthy donors. Study-wide points: Cytomegalovirus association was listed for 164 TCR beta chains. Clonal expansion, a later analysis showed, was greater in HLA-associated TCR beta chains than in equally common others.

Germline V gene sequence: CDR1 SEHNR, CDR2 FQNEAQ (reference sequence). V was shortened by 5 bases and J by 4 bases, with 16 bases between the two germline ends. The CDR3 is 15 residues long. The primer mix had 60 Vbeta and 13 Jbeta primers. Clones were sequenced by immunoSEQ multiplex PCR, and TCRdb holds only the in-frame ones, with some missing. The table shows 200,000 to 250,000 clones, with around 85% occurring only once. The sequenced sample was PBMCs. The receptor's source is a girl aged 2 to 10 in good health and CMV-seronegative. This chain links TRBV7-9 with TRBJ2-3, with D possibly TRBD2 on 6 matching bases. Here the CDR3 DNA reads TGTGCCAGCAGCCCCTCGTGGGGGGAGGCAGATACGCAGTATTTT. Its translation: CASSPSWGEADTQYF.